This record looks at one T cell receptor (beta chain) sequence and its context. This sample is drawn from a study of blood T cell repertoires in COVID-19. The overall study: Italy, Spain and the United States were the sources of the convalescent and acute COVID-19 samples.

In the original workflow: Reference gene primers were amplified, and this amplification served to estimate nucleated cell counts. Produced via immunoSEQ multiplex PCR; TCRdb's table is partial and in-frame only. Clonal size and the V and J genes are those of that table, whereas D and trimming came from the DNA. This sample yields 75,000 to 90,000 clones, of which 75% to 90% are seen a single time; about 10% belongs to the top ten. The material sequenced was peripheral blood. This sequence originates from a human donor in a cohort sampled during active COVID-19.

As DNA, the CDR3 is TGCGCCAGCAGCCACCCGACTAGTGAGAATGAGCAGTTCTTC. This gives the protein CASSHPTSENEQFF. The V and J genes are TRBV4-1 and TRBJ2-1; D is perhaps TRBD2 (6 bases). The germline V gene has CDR1 MGHRA and CDR2 YSYEKL. CDR3 length: 14 residues. Trimming cost V 3 bases and J 7 bases, with 13 bases left between them.